These T cell receptor beta chains were read from a single sample in a study of T cell responses to AZD1222 COVID-19 vaccine. The table came from immunoSEQ multiplex PCR; TCRdb's copy has only in-frame clones and leaves some out. The table lists some 180,000 clones, around nine tenths of them singletons. The sequenced sample was peripheral blood, obtained 28 days after the second AZD1222 dose. These receptors were taken from an adult who received the AZD1222 COVID-19 vaccine. CDR3s include the opening cysteine and the closing phenylalanine or tryptophan. A D gene is named only where the DNA matches it firmly. Rows may omit the clone size; those that give it use once, few, many or a size class.

j_gene: TRBJ1-2; d_gene: -; abundance: -; v_gene: TRBV5-4; CDR3aa: CASSLVGNYGYTF; CDR3nt: TGTGCCAGCAGCTTGGTAGGGAACTATGGCTACACCTTC
j_gene: TRBJ2-7; d_gene: -; abundance: -; v_gene: TRBV7-9; CDR3aa: CASSLGGFSAEQYF; CDR3nt: TGTGCCAGCAGCTTAGGTGGGTTCTCCGCCGAGCAGTACTTC
j_gene: TRBJ2-5; d_gene: -; abundance: -; v_gene: TRBV19; CDR3aa: CASSQVEQETQYF; CDR3nt: TGTGCCAGTAGTCAGGTAGAACAAGAGACCCAGTACTTC
j_gene: TRBJ2-1; d_gene: TRBD2; abundance: -; v_gene: TRBV27; CDR3aa: CASSLVSAGYEQFF; CDR3nt: TGTGCCAGCAGTTTGGTTTCAGCGGGATATGAGCAGTTCTTC
j_gene: TRBJ1-2; d_gene: -; abundance: -; v_gene: TRBV5-1; CDR3aa: CASSLVEGDYGYTF; CDR3nt: TGCGCCAGCAGCTTGGTGGAGGGTGACTATGGCTACACCTTC
j_gene: TRBJ1-1; d_gene: TRBD1; abundance: -; v_gene: TRBV7-9; CDR3aa: CARDRVNTEAFF; CDR3nt: TGTGCCAGGGACAGGGTGAACACTGAAGCTTTCTTT
j_gene: TRBJ2-5; d_gene: -; abundance: -; v_gene: TRBV7-9; CDR3aa: CASSSPGQTQYF; CDR3nt: TGTGCCAGCAGCTCCCCCGGGCAGACCCAGTACTTC
j_gene: TRBJ1-2; d_gene: -; abundance: -; v_gene: TRBV4-1; CDR3aa: CASSLGELNYGYTF; CDR3nt: TGCGCCAGCAGCCTAGGGGAGCTTAACTATGGCTACACCTTC
j_gene: TRBJ1-2; d_gene: -; abundance: -; v_gene: TRBV18; CDR3aa: CASSPAGNGAGGYTF; CDR3nt: TGTGCCAGCTCACCCGCTGGCAATGGGGCTGGTGGCTACACCTTC
j_gene: TRBJ1-5; d_gene: TRBD1; abundance: -; v_gene: TRBV3-1/TRBV3-2; CDR3aa: CASSPQAGGGQPQHF; CDR3nt: TGTGCCAGCAGCCCTCAAGCAGGGGGCGGTCAGCCCCAGCATTTT
j_gene: TRBJ1-2; d_gene: -; abundance: -; v_gene: TRBV4-2; CDR3aa: CASSQAEAEWNYGYTF; CDR3nt: TGTGCCAGCAGCCAAGCGGAGGCAGAATGGAACTATGGCTACACCTTC
j_gene: TRBJ1-5; d_gene: -; abundance: -; v_gene: TRBV27; CDR3aa: CASSPRADQPQHF; CDR3nt: TGTGCCAGCAGCCCCCGGGCCGATCAGCCCCAGCATTTT
j_gene: TRBJ2-7; d_gene: TRBD2; abundance: -; v_gene: TRBV6-4; CDR3aa: CASSDYSGRDYEQYF; CDR3nt: TGTGCCAGCAGTGACTATAGCGGGAGGGACTACGAGCAGTACTTC
j_gene: TRBJ1-4; d_gene: -; abundance: -; v_gene: TRBV19; CDR3aa: CASSIGINEKLFF; CDR3nt: TGTGCCAGTAGCATCGGGATTAATGAAAAACTGTTTTTT
j_gene: TRBJ1-1; d_gene: -; abundance: -; v_gene: TRBV7-9; CDR3aa: CASNPSGSGGTEAFF; CDR3nt: TGTGCCAGCAACCCCTCGGGGTCCGGGGGCACTGAAGCTTTCTTT
j_gene: TRBJ1-1; d_gene: TRBD1; abundance: -; v_gene: TRBV3-1/TRBV3-2; CDR3aa: CASSPDRPRGAFF; CDR3nt: TGTGCCAGCAGCCCGGACAGGCCAAGAGGAGCTTTCTTT
j_gene: TRBJ2-7; d_gene: TRBD2; abundance: -; v_gene: TRBV2; CDR3aa: CASSEGGDYEQYF; CDR3nt: TGTGCCAGCAGTGAGGGGGGGGACTACGAGCAGTACTTC
j_gene: TRBJ1-4; d_gene: -; abundance: once; v_gene: TRBV6-1; CDR3aa: CASSEGSGVATNEKLFF; CDR3nt: TGTGCCAGCAGTGAAGGGTCAGGGGTTGCAACTAATGAAAAACTGTTTTTT
j_gene: TRBJ1-4; d_gene: TRBD1; abundance: once; v_gene: TRBV5-6; CDR3aa: CASSTDRAGREKLFF; CDR3nt: TGTGCCAGCAGCACCGACAGGGCAGGTCGGGAAAAACTGTTTTTT
j_gene: TRBJ2-7; d_gene: -; abundance: -; v_gene: TRBV5-1; CDR3aa: CASSWGVEYEQYF; CDR3nt: TGCGCCAGCAGCTGGGGGGTAGAGTACGAGCAGTACTTC
j_gene: TRBJ2-7; d_gene: -; abundance: -; v_gene: TRBV11-3; CDR3aa: CASSSQFDGSSYEQYF; CDR3nt: TGTGCCAGCAGCTCTCAATTCGACGGGAGCTCCTACGAGCAGTACTTC
j_gene: TRBJ2-3; d_gene: TRBD1; abundance: -; v_gene: TRBV5-1; CDR3aa: CASGKGGTRTDTQYF; CDR3nt: TGCGCCAGCGGGAAAGGGGGCACCCGCACAGATACGCAGTATTTT
j_gene: TRBJ1-1; d_gene: -; abundance: -; v_gene: TRBV7-9; CDR3aa: CASSSKGTEAFF; CDR3nt: TGTGCCAGCAGCTCGAAGGGCACTGAAGCTTTCTTT
j_gene: TRBJ1-4; d_gene: -; abundance: -; v_gene: TRBV7-7; CDR3aa: CASSSLTRSATNEKLFF; CDR3nt: TGTGCCAGCAGCTCGCTAACGCGGTCGGCAACTAATGAAAAACTGTTTTTT
j_gene: TRBJ1-3; d_gene: -; abundance: -; v_gene: TRBV28; CDR3aa: CASTSGNTIYF; CDR3nt: TGTGCCAGCACCTCTGGAAACACCATATATTTT
j_gene: TRBJ2-4; d_gene: -; abundance: -; v_gene: TRBV7-9; CDR3aa: CASSLGYIAKNIQYF; CDR3nt: TGTGCCAGCAGCTTAGGATATATAGCCAAAAACATTCAGTACTTC
j_gene: TRBJ2-3; d_gene: TRBD1; abundance: -; v_gene: TRBV23-1; CDR3aa: CASSQSLVDRVGVGTDTQYF; CDR3nt: TGCGCCAGCAGTCAATCGTTGGTGGACAGGGTTGGTGTGGGCACAGATACGCAGTATTTT
j_gene: TRBJ2-2; d_gene: TRBD1; abundance: -; v_gene: TRBV6-4; CDR3aa: CASSDSTTGAGELFF; CDR3nt: TGTGCCAGCAGTGACTCGACGACAGGGGCCGGGGAGCTGTTTTTT
j_gene: TRBJ2-1; d_gene: TRBD2; abundance: -; v_gene: TRBV7-9; CDR3aa: CASSPGLAGVGIDNEQFF; CDR3nt: TGTGCCAGCAGCCCGGGACTAGCGGGGGTTGGGATTGACAATGAGCAGTTCTTC
j_gene: TRBJ2-7; d_gene: -; abundance: -; v_gene: TRBV4-1; CDR3aa: CASSPHSGEQYF; CDR3nt: TGCGCCAGCAGCCCCCACAGCGGCGAGCAGTACTTC
j_gene: TRBJ1-2; d_gene: -; abundance: -; v_gene: TRBV4-3; CDR3aa: CASSQDFGSANYGYTF; CDR3nt: TGCGCCAGCAGCCAAGATTTTGGCAGCGCTAACTATGGCTACACCTTC
j_gene: TRBJ1-6; d_gene: -; abundance: -; v_gene: TRBV25-1; CDR3aa: CASSVTVGNSPLHF; CDR3nt: TGTGCCAGCAGTGTCACGGTGGGTAATTCACCCCTCCACTTT
j_gene: TRBJ2-7; d_gene: -; abundance: -; v_gene: TRBV2; CDR3aa: CASNEGSYEQYF; CDR3nt: TGTGCCAGCAATGAGGGGTCCTACGAGCAGTACTTC
j_gene: TRBJ1-1; d_gene: -; abundance: -; v_gene: TRBV30; CDR3aa: CAWTRVVTEAFF; CDR3nt: TGTGCCTGGACCCGCGTGGTCACTGAAGCTTTCTTT
j_gene: TRBJ1-1; d_gene: -; abundance: -; v_gene: TRBV5-1; CDR3aa: CASSLVGDTEAFF; CDR3nt: TGCGCCAGCAGCTTGGTGGGGGACACTGAAGCTTTCTTT
j_gene: TRBJ2-3; d_gene: -; abundance: once; v_gene: TRBV11-3; CDR3aa: CASSPGTPDTQYF; CDR3nt: TGTGCCAGCAGCCCCGGGACCCCGGACACGCAGTATTTT
j_gene: TRBJ2-5; d_gene: TRBD2; abundance: -; v_gene: TRBV30; CDR3aa: CAWIQAGAVTQYF; CDR3nt: TGTGCCTGGATTCAGGCGGGAGCCGTGACCCAGTACTTC
j_gene: TRBJ2-3; d_gene: -; abundance: -; v_gene: TRBV7-3; CDR3aa: CASSRGLYTDTQYF; CDR3nt: TGTGCCAGCAGCCGTGGACTATATACAGATACGCAGTATTTT
j_gene: TRBJ1-6; d_gene: -; abundance: -; v_gene: TRBV10-1; CDR3aa: CASSETGNNSPLHF; CDR3nt: TGCGCCAGCAGCGAAACAGGGAACAATTCACCCCTCCACTTT
j_gene: TRBJ1-3; d_gene: TRBD1; abundance: -; v_gene: TRBV19; CDR3aa: CASSMWDSWMGGSGNTIYF; CDR3nt: TGTGCCAGTAGTATGTGGGACAGTTGGATGGGTGGCTCTGGAAACACCATATATTTT
j_gene: TRBJ1-2; d_gene: -; abundance: once; v_gene: TRBV30; CDR3aa: CVEKDFEGGYTF; CDR3nt: TGTGTCGAAAAGGACTTCGAGGGGGGCTACACCTTC
j_gene: TRBJ1-2; d_gene: -; abundance: few; v_gene: TRBV7-2; CDR3aa: CASSLGQGTNYGYTF; CDR3nt: TGTGCCAGCAGCTTGGGCCAGGGAACTAACTATGGCTACACCTTC
j_gene: TRBJ2-2; d_gene: -; abundance: -; v_gene: TRBV7-2; CDR3aa: CASSSFNTGELFF; CDR3nt: TGTGCCAGCAGCTCCTTTAACACCGGGGAGCTGTTTTTT
j_gene: TRBJ2-3; d_gene: TRBD1; abundance: -; v_gene: TRBV7-3; CDR3aa: CASSHGLDRGSTQYF; CDR3nt: TGTGCCAGCAGCCATGGGTTGGACAGGGGGTCGACGCAGTATTTT
j_gene: TRBJ2-3; d_gene: TRBD2; abundance: -; v_gene: TRBV6-2/TRBV6-3; CDR3aa: CASSYSGGATDTQYF; CDR3nt: TGTGCCAGCAGTTACTCCGGGGGGGCCACAGATACGCAGTATTTT
j_gene: TRBJ1-1; d_gene: -; abundance: -; v_gene: TRBV12-3/TRBV12-4; CDR3aa: CASSWPGGEAFF; CDR3nt: TGTGCCAGCAGCTGGCCCGGGGGTGAAGCTTTCTTT
j_gene: TRBJ2-3; d_gene: -; abundance: -; v_gene: TRBV5-5; CDR3aa: CASSNIFRDGPIHF; CDR3nt: TGTGCCAGCAGCAATATTTTCCGGGACGGACCAATCCATTTT
j_gene: TRBJ1-2; d_gene: -; abundance: -; v_gene: TRBV6-1; CDR3aa: CASSEAVSENYGYTF; CDR3nt: TGTGCCAGCAGTGAAGCTGTCTCCGAAAACTATGGCTACACCTTC
j_gene: TRBJ1-5; d_gene: -; abundance: -; v_gene: TRBV6-6; CDR3aa: CASSSTLANQPQHF; CDR3nt: TGTGCCAGCAGTTCGACACTAGCAAATCAGCCCCAGCATTTT
j_gene: TRBJ1-4; d_gene: -; abundance: -; v_gene: TRBV25-1; CDR3aa: CASRQGTNEKLFF; CDR3nt: TGTGCCAGCAGACAGGGAACTAATGAAAAACTGTTTTTT
j_gene: TRBJ1-3; d_gene: TRBD1; abundance: -; v_gene: TRBV2; CDR3aa: CASSEGDREYSKGNTIYF; CDR3nt: TGTGCCAGCAGTGAGGGGGACAGGGAATACTCAAAAGGAAACACCATATATTTT
j_gene: TRBJ2-5; d_gene: TRBD1; abundance: -; v_gene: TRBV6-2/TRBV6-3; CDR3aa: CASSPTGMYQETQYF; CDR3nt: TGTGCCAGCAGCCCGACAGGGATGTACCAAGAGACCCAGTACTTC
j_gene: TRBJ1-6; d_gene: TRBD1; abundance: -; v_gene: TRBV2; CDR3aa: CASRAGGGGFDYNSPLHF; CDR3nt: TGTGCCAGCAGAGCAGGGGGCGGTGGGTTCGACTATAATTCACCCCTCCACTTT
j_gene: TRBJ2-7; d_gene: -; abundance: -; v_gene: TRBV6-5; CDR3aa: CASSYGGGPTYEQYF; CDR3nt: TGTGCCAGCAGTTATGGGGGAGGACCCACCTACGAGCAGTACTTC